Its frequency marks the clone carrying this T cell receptor (beta chain) as medium-sized. What it recognizes is unknown. This record belongs to a study of CXCR3-negative and CXCR3-positive naive CD8 T cells. Whole-study results and caveats: Whereas both naive subsets had comparably high diversity, memory CD8+ cells had much lower diversity. Expression of CXCR3 was partially reduced after cryopreservation, and fresh PBMCs were used in most assays. TRBV-TRBJ usage was similar across naive CXCR3 subsets but distinct in memory cells.

The method, 5' RACE with UMI labels, was used to prepare the TRB cDNA libraries. TCRdb reprocessed the 5' RACE reads, keeping one entry per CDR3 protein, no DNA. The table for this sample gives 30,000 to 40,000 distinct CDR3 sequences. Subsets of CD8+ T cells were each sorted in triplicate at approximately 300,000 cells apiece. The specimen was memory CD8+ T cells from blood. The clonotype originates from a human donor in good health. Some clones in this sample may be carry-over from other donors' samples.

The CDR3 region is CASSDSTEGNTQYF. The rearrangement links TRBV6-4 to TRBJ2-3; TCRdb returns TRBD1, unconfirmable since there is no DNA. CDR3 size: 14 residues. Germline V CDR1 and CDR2: MRHNA, SNTAGT.